This T cell receptor beta chain was captured by sequencing in a study of cytomegalovirus exposure and HLA in healthy donors. This PCR relied on a set of 60 Vbeta primers and 13 Jbeta primers. Repertoires were generated with immunoSEQ multiplex PCR, while TCRdb's copy carries only in-frame clones and drops some. Of 150,000 to 200,000 clones listed, over 70% are singletons. This cohort consisted of healthy bone marrow donors. Study-wide points: In an earlier analysis, in roughly 580 donors, most V segments appeared productive either ~90% or ~30% of the time. Overall, approximately 150 TCR beta chains were annotated as cytomegalovirus-associated.

The CDR3 sequence is 17 residues long. V was pared by 0 bases and J by 0 bases, with 15 bases between. Germline CDR1 and CDR2: SGHRS and YFSETQ. As to this clone: Its cognate antigen is unknown.

The clonotype originates from a man aged 45-65 years in good health and CMV-seropositive. The chain recombines TRBV5-1 with TRBJ1-1; tentatively, D is TRBD1 (5 bases). The sample was PBMCs. CDR3 sequence: CASSLAAGGGMNTEAFF. In DNA form, the CDR3 reads TGCGCCAGCAGCTTGGCCGCCGGGGGAGGAATGAACACTGAAGCTTTCTTT.